This note documents a single T cell receptor (beta chain) sequence. Antigen: not known. PCR used 60 Vbeta primers and 13 Jbeta primers. Libraries were prepared by immunoSEQ multiplex PCR; TCRdb keeps only in-frame clonotypes and omits some of them. Among more than 95,000 clones listed, 65% to 80% were seen once. V gave up 2 bases and J gave up 4 bases, with 6 bases separating them. Per the germline V gene, CDR1 is SGHTA and CDR2 is FQGNSA. The CDR3 consists of 13 residues. The data were obtained in a study of cytomegalovirus exposure and HLA in healthy donors. Study summary: An analysis done earlier identified 90 million to 120 million unique TCR beta sequences from 150 million to 200 million T cells.

Study-wide results and limits: In terms of immune exposure information, only CMV serostatus was available.

The chain links TRBV7-2 to TRBJ2-1; D is ambiguous. The sequenced sample was PBMCs. The clonotype was recovered from a male donor in good health and CMV-seronegative. DNA for the CDR3: TGTGCCAGCAGCTTACCGGTATACAATGAGCAGTTCTTC. This gives the protein CASSLPVYNEQFF. Looking up the rest from reference TRBV7-2 and TRBJ2-1 gives the full variable domain: GAGVSQSPSNKVTEKGKDVELRCDPISGHTALYWYRQSLGQGLEFLIYFQGNSAPDKSGLPSDRFSAERTGGSVSTLTIQRTQQEDSAVYLCASSLPVYNEQFFGPGTRLTVL.